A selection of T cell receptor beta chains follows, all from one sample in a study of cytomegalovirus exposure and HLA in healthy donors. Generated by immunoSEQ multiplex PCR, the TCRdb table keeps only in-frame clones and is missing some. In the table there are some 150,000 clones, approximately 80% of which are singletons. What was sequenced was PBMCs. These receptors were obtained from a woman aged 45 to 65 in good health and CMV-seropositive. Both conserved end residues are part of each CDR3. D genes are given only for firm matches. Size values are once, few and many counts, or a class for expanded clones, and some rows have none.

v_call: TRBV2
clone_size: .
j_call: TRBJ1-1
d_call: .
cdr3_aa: CASSSPLIRPEVLLF
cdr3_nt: TGTGCCAGCAGTAGCCCTTTAATTCGCCCGGAGGTGTTGCTCTTT

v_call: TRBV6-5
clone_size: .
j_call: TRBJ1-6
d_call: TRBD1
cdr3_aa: CASSYSPGTGGMPLHF
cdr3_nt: TGTGCCAGCAGTTACTCACCTGGGACAGGGGGTATGCCCCTCCACTTT

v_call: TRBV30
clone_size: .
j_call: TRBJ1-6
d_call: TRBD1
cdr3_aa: CAWSSGQDNSPLHF
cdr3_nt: TGTGCCTGGAGTTCGGGACAGGATAATTCACCCCTCCACTTT

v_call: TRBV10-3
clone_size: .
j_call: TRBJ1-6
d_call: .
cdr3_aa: CAIKSTGLTGSPLHF
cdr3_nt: TGTGCCATCAAATCGACGGGCTTAACGGGGTCACCCCTCCACTTT

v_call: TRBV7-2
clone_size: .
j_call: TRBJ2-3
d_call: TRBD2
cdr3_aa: CASSLSAGGTDTQYF
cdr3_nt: TGTGCCAGCAGCTTAAGCGCGGGGGGCACAGATACGCAGTATTTT

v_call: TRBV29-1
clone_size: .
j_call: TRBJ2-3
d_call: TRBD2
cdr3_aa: CSVASGGVDTQYF
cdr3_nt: TGCAGCGTCGCTAGCGGGGGCGTAGATACGCAGTATTTT

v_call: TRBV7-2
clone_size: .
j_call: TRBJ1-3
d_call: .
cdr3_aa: CASSLVSGRKNTIYF
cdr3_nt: TGTGCCAGCAGCTTAGTTTCAGGGAGGAAAAACACCATATATTTT

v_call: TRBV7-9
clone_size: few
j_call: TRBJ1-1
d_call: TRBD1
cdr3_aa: CSSSLAGGEAFF
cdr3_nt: TGTTCCAGCAGCTTAGCAGGGGGTGAAGCTTTCTTT

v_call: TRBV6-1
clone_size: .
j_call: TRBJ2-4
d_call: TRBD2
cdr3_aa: CASSGEGTSGAKNIQYF
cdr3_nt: TGTGCCAGCAGTGGGGAGGGGACTAGCGGGGCCAAAAACATTCAGTACTTC

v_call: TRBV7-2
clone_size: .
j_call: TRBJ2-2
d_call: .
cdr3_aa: CASSPTRGNTGELFF
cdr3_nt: TGTGCCAGCAGCCCTACTCGGGGAAACACCGGGGAGCTGTTTTTT

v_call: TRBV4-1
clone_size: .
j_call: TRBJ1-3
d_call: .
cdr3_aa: CASRTDWPSSGNTIYF
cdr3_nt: TGCGCCAGCAGAACGGACTGGCCGAGCTCTGGAAACACCATATATTTT

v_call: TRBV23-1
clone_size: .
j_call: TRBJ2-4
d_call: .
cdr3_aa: CASSQLRGAQNIQYF
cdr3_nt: TGCGCCAGCAGTCAACTCAGGGGAGCCCAAAACATTCAGTACTTC

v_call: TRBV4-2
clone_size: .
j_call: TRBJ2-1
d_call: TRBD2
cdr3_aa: CASSPGLAGNNEQFF
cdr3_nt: TGTGCCAGCAGCCCAGGACTAGCGGGGAACAATGAGCAGTTCTTC

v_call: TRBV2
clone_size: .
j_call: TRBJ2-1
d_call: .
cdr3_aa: CASSEGSGPPYNEQFF
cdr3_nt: TGTGCCAGCAGTGAAGGGAGCGGCCCCCCCTACAATGAGCAGTTCTTC

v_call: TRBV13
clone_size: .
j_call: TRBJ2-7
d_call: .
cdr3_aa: CASSLRRDYEQYF
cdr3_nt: TGTGCCAGCAGCTTAAGGAGGGACTACGAGCAGTACTTC

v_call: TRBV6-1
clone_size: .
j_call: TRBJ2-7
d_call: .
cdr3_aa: CASSENRARGEQYF
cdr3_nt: TGTGCCAGCAGTGAAAACAGGGCTCGCGGCGAGCAGTACTTC

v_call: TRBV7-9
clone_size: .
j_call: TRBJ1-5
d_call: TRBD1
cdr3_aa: CASSLGQGVVGNQPQHF
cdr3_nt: TGTGCCAGCAGCTTGGGACAGGGTGTGGTGGGCAATCAGCCCCAGCATTTT

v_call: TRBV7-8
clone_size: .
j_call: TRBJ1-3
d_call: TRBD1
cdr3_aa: CASSTYRGAGGNTIYF
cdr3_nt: TGTGCCAGCAGCACCTACAGGGGAGCGGGTGGAAACACCATATATTTT

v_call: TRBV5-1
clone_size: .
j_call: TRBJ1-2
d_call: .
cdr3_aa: CASSAGVYGYTF
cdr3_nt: TGCGCCAGCAGCGCCGGGGTTTATGGCTACACCTTC

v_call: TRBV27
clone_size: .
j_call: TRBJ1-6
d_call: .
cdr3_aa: CASSVDRTDNSPLHF
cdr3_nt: TGTGCCAGCAGTGTTGACCGCACAGATAATTCACCCCTCCACTTT

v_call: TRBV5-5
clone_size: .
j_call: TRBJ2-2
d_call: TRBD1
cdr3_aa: CASSPGTGKLFF
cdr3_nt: TGTGCCAGCAGCCCCGGGACAGGAAAGCTGTTTTTT

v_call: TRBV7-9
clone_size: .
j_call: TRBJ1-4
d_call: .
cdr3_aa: CASSLDTGGEKLFF
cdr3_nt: TGTGCCAGCAGCCTCGACACCGGAGGAGAAAAACTGTTTTTT

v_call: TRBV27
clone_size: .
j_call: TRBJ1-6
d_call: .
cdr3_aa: CASTHGGGSYNSPLHF
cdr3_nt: TGTGCCAGCACCCATGGGGGGGGCTCCTATAATTCACCCCTCCACTTT

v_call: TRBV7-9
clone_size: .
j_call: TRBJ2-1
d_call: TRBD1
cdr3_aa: CASSFLGTGSNEQFF
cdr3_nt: TGTGCCAGCAGCTTCCTCGGGACAGGGAGCAATGAGCAGTTCTTC

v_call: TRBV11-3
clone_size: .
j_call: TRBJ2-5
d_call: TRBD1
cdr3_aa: CASSLVTQGVKETQYF
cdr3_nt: TGTGCCAGCAGCTTAGTGACACAGGGGGTAAAAGAGACCCAGTACTTC

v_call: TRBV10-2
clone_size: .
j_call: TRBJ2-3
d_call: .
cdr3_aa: CASSGGPGTDTQYF
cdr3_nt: TGCGCCAGCAGCGGGGGGCCTGGCACAGATACGCAGTATTTT

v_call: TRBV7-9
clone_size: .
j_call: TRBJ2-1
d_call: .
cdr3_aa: CASSLGTGGDYNEQFF
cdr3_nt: TGTGCCAGCAGCTTAGGTACAGGCGGGGACTACAATGAGCAGTTCTTC

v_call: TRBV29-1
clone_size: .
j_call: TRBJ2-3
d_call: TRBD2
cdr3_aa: CSVVSAGGLTSTDTQYF
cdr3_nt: TGCAGCGTTGTCTCCGCGGGGGGGCTTACTAGCACAGATACGCAGTATTTT

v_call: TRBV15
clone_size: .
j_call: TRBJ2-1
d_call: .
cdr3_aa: CATSRERVGGSDEQFF
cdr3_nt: TGTGCCACCAGCAGAGAGCGGGTCGGGGGATCGGATGAGCAGTTCTTC

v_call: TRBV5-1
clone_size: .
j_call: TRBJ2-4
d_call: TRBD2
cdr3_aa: CASSDGLAGVLKNIQYF
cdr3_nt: TGCGCCAGCAGCGACGGACTAGCGGGGGTCCTCAAAAACATTCAGTACTTC

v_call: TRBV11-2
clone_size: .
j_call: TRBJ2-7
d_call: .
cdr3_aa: CASSFQGHEQYF
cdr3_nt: TGTGCCAGCAGCTTCCAGGGTCACGAGCAGTACTTC